This TCR beta chain was obtained from a study of CD8 T cells in Susac syndrome. Study results and limitations: The study acknowledged a relatively small number of individuals in its TCR sequencing and HLA analysis.

This CDR3 spans 14 amino acids. V shed 7 bases and J shed 0 bases, with 12 bases lying between them. Germline CDR1 and CDR2: SNHLY and FYNNEI. Random-hexamer reverse transcription was applied to about 0.45 to 1 ug RNA. It was immunoSEQ multiplex PCR that amplified TCR beta CDR3 across 54 Vbeta and 13 Jbeta. TCRdb reprocessed the immunoSEQ multiplex PCR reads via MiXCR and lists one record per CDR3 protein. This table holds about 180,000 distinct CDR3 sequences, 90% to 97% found once. Sequencing of TCR beta was undertaken in CD8+ and CD4+ T cells derived from blood. Comment on this clonotype: No antigen is known for it.

The specimen sequenced was CD4+ T cells from PBMCs. V usage is TRBV2 and J usage is TRBJ1-1; D unresolved. This clonotype originated in a human donor with multiple sclerosis. The CDR3 nucleotides read TGTGCCAGCACCCAAAGACTGATGAACACTGAAGCTTTCTTT. Encoded protein: CASTQRLMNTEAFF.